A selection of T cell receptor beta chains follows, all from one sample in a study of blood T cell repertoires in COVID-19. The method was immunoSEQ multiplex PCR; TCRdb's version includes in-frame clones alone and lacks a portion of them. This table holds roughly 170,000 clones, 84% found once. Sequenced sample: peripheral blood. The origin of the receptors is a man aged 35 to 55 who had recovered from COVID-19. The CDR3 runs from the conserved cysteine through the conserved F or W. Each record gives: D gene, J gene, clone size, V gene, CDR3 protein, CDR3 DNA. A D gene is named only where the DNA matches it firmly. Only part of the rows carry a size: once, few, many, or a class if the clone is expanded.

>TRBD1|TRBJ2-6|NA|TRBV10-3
CAIEDRVGANVLTF
TGTGCCATCGAAGACAGGGTCGGGGCCAACGTCCTGACTTTC
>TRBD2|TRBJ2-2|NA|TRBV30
CAWGTSGRGPNTGELFF
TGTGCCTGGGGGACTAGCGGGAGAGGACCGAACACCGGGGAGCTGTTTTTT
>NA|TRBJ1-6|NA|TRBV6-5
CASTGQNLSPLHF
TGTGCCAGCACTGGACAGAATTTATCACCCCTCCACTTT
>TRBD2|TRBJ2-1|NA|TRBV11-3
CASSPMAGGPGYEQFF
TGTGCCAGCAGCCCCATGGCGGGGGGGCCTGGCTATGAGCAGTTCTTC
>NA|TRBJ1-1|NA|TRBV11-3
CASSLAFSEAFF
TGTGCCAGCAGCTTAGCGTTCAGTGAAGCTTTCTTT
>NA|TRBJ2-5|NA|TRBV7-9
CASSYLQETQYF
TGTGCCAGCAGCTACCTACAAGAGACCCAGTACTTC
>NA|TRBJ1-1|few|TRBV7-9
CASSLGQNTEAFF
TGTGCCAGCAGCTTAGGACAGAACACTGAAGCTTTCTTT
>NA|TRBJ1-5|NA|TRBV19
CASSSMGGQPQHF
TGTGCCAGTAGTTCCATGGGGGGTCAGCCCCAGCATTTT
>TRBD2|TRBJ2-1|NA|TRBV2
CASRISGGAWNEQFF
TGTGCCAGCAGGATTAGCGGGGGGGCTTGGAATGAGCAGTTCTTC
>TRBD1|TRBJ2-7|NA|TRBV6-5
CASTRNPGQGYEQYF
TGTGCCAGCACCCGAAATCCGGGACAGGGCTACGAGCAGTACTTC
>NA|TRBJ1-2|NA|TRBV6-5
CASSYLRASNYGYTF
TGTGCCAGCAGTTACCTCAGGGCCTCTAACTATGGCTACACCTTC
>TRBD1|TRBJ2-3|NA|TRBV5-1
CASSWQRDSLTDTQYF
TGCGCCAGCAGCTGGCAAAGGGACAGTCTCACAGATACGCAGTATTTT
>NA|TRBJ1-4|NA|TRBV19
CASRRQLATNEKLFF
TGTGCCAGTAGAAGACAGCTTGCAACTAATGAAAAACTGTTTTTT
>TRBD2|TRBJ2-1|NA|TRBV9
CASSVGTLAGVNEQFF
TGTGCCAGCAGCGTAGGGACACTAGCGGGGGTCAATGAGCAGTTCTTC
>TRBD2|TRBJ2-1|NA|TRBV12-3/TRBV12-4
CASSPPSGNEQFF
TGTGCCAGCAGTCCCCCTAGCGGCAATGAGCAGTTCTTC